This entry features one T cell receptor beta chain sequence. Ten or more counts support this clonotype. What antigen it recognizes has not been identified. Base qualities were left out, and no much larger clone turns up one base away. To synthesize cDNA, template-switch 5'RACE was performed with a primer carrying a 10-nucleotide random unique molecular identifier so that each TCR transcript was tagged. Every sequencing run yielded over 200 million TCR-beta sequences covering 15-18 subjects. The RNeasy kit was used to extract total RNA. Using the KAPA Real-time Library Amplification kit, TCR-beta VDJ regions were amplified with primers for the TCR constant region and the 5'RACE anchor. Sample indexes and Illumina adaptors were added in a first PCR, and a second PCR then increased library yield. The roughly 650 bp TCR product was size-selected on a 2% E-gel SizeSelection system after Ampure bead purification. Before pooling, library quality was checked on a Bioanalyzer, concentration was measured with Qubit, and libraries were quantified with the Kapa Library Quantification kit. Paired-end 2 x 150 bp sequencing of the libraries was performed on an Illumina HiSeq 2500. To increase sequence diversity, roughly 24-32% phiX was spiked into each library pool. As for the authors' bioinformatics: The quality-filtered reads were processed with the UMI-based MiGEC pipeline, whose error correction step removed more than 90% of the raw TCR sequences. VDJ genes were aligned to IMGT germline references, and each clonotype was defined by a unique CDR3 amino acid sequence together with V-J genes. Clonal expansion, Shannon diversity and CDR3 relatedness (CalcPairwiseDistances, ClusterSamples) were evaluated with VDJtools, and phylogenetic trees were built with CLCbio workbench. A clone was classed as expanded if it had 8 or more unique UMIs, a cutoff based on coefficient-of-variation modelling across technical triplicates. TCRdb trimmed public reads at Q25 via fastp, called clones via MiXCR and kept in-frame beta chains. Each entry merges the rows of one CDR3 protein and shows their most common DNA and genes. These V and J calls derive from TCRdb rather than the authors' analysis. The sample table holds some 60,000 distinct CDR3 sequences, of which about 10% were seen once. The top ten hold around an eighth of the sample.

The time point label on this specimen signifies: longitudinal time-point 2. The healthy controls were volunteers from a blood bank in Maryland, USA. Libraries from unsorted PBMCs were made from 2 million PBMCs kept in RNAlater at -80 degrees C until RNA extraction. Peripheral blood was subjected to Ficoll-Hypaque density gradient centrifugation to isolate PBMCs, which were then cryopreserved in liquid nitrogen. These data belong to a study of neurological immune-mediated disorders (dated by TCRdb to about 2019). Study-wide context: Peripheral blood TCR-beta repertoires from patients with HTLV-I-associated myelopathy (HAM/TSP), patients with multiple sclerosis, and healthy controls were compared in the study using UMI-based sequencing. Longitudinal samples, technical triplicates and paired sorted CD4+ and CD8+ T-cell subsets, alongside PBMC samples, were included among the 106 TCR-beta libraries. Longitudinal HAM/TSP and healthy donors had 3 time-points each (about 3-45 month intervals). The cohort comprised roughly 69 subjects: approximately 15 HAM/TSP patients, around 34 multiple sclerosis patients and 20 or so healthy controls.

CDR1 and CDR2 are read off the germline V gene as SGHTA and FQGNSA. Trimming takes 3 bases from V and 6 bases from J, and the germline ends sit 9 bases apart. The CDR3 runs 13 residues from the cysteine to the phenylalanine. Here the CDR3 DNA is all that survives: 39 bases in frame from base 1. Study-level results and caveats: Across subjects, expanded clones never shared an identical CDR3 amino acid sequence, which suggests that the TCR-beta repertoires in every group were private. The highest TCR clonal expansion was observed in HAM/TSP patients, whereas the lowest was observed in MS patients, even when compared with healthy controls.

The sequencing input was PBMCs. The sequence was collected from a man younger than 40 in good health. Rearrangement joined TRBV7-2 to TRBJ2-1; the D gene cannot be named for sure. The CDR3 reads as follows: CASSLSLGNEQFF. At the DNA level, the sequence is TGTGCCAGCAGCTTGTCGCTGGGCAATGAGCAGTTCTTC.